These 2 T cell receptor beta chains originate from one sample sequenced in a study of T cell responses to AZD1222 COVID-19 vaccine. The table came from immunoSEQ multiplex PCR; TCRdb's copy has only in-frame clones and leaves some out. The sample contains around 110,000 clones, roughly 93% of which appear only once. Specimen: peripheral blood, collected 28 days after the second AZD1222 dose. Receptor source: an adult who received the AZD1222 COVID-19 vaccine.

The chain uses TRBV3-1 (or the pseudogene TRBV3-2) and TRBJ1-4, with 7 bases matching TRBD1. V was clipped by 8 bases and J by 5 bases; unmatched bases: 11. This CDR3 is built from 15 residues. Germline V gene lookup returns CDR1 LGHDT and CDR2 YNNKEL (reference sequence). Written as DNA, the CDR3 is TGTGCCAGCGGCCCGATGGGACAGATGAATGAAAAACTGTTTTTT. Encoded protein: CASGPMGQMNEKLFF.

The chain joins TRBV18 to TRBJ1-3; D is uncertain. In germline, CDR1 is KGHSH, CDR2 LQKENI. The CDR3 totals 16 residues. Deletions cut 3 bases from V and 3 bases from J, with 15 bases between. The CDR3 here is CASSPRGLENGNTIYF. The CDR3 region has the DNA TGTGCCAGCTCACCCCGTGGCCTCGAGAATGGAAACACCATATATTTT.